Below, 6 T cell receptor beta chains from the same sample are listed, as sequenced in a study of blood T cell repertoires in COVID-19. The data were produced by immunoSEQ multiplex PCR, yet TCRdb's version contains in-frame clones alone and is incomplete. This sample has 200,000 to 250,000 clones; about four fifths occur once, and the top ten carry approximately 4%. Sequencing used PBMCs or T cells enriched from blood (not recorded which). These receptors originate from a woman aged 40 to 50 who had been exposed to COVID-19.

The chain is built from TRBV5-6 and TRBJ1-2, with D perhaps matching TRBD1 (5 bases). Trimming removed 4 bases at V and 5 bases at J, with 21 bases between. The CDR3 totals 16 residues. Germline V gene data show CDR1 as SGHDT and CDR2 as YYEEEE. The CDR3 region is CASSPRGTLGIYGYTF. As DNA, the CDR3 is TGTGCCAGCAGCCCACGGGGGACCCTCGGCATATATGGCTACACCTTC.

In this sample, this clone turned up a few times. The genes are TRBV2 and TRBJ1-5; weak D call: TRBD1 (5 bases). The CDR3 is 14 amino acids. The V end lost 2 bases, the J end lost 7 bases, and 12 bases lay between the germline ends. The V gene's germline CDR1 is SNHLY and CDR2 FYNNEI. The CDR3 reads CASSELVAGQPQHF. CDR3 bases: TGTGCCAGCAGTGAATTGGTGGCAGGGCAGCCCCAGCATTTT.

This chain connects TRBV7-2 to TRBJ1-2; TRBD1 matches 10 bases. The CDR3 sequence is 15 residues long. J was trimmed by 3 bases and V by 2 bases; bases with no gene match: 3. The germline CDR1 and CDR2 sequences are SGHTA and FQGNSA. As DNA, the CDR3 is TGTGCCAGCAGCTTACGGGACAGGGGCGACTATGGCTACACCTTC. Residues: CASSLRDRGDYGYTF.

The rearrangement links TRBV24-1 to TRBJ1-5; no definite D call. Germline V gene sequence: CDR1 KGHDR, CDR2 SFDVKD. The V and J ends lost 4 bases and 7 bases respectively, with 7 bases between them. The CDR3 contains 12 residues. CDR3: CATSDGIQPQHF. In DNA, the CDR3 is TGTGCCACCAGTGACGGTATACAGCCCCAGCATTTT.

Only one count was recorded for this clone. This rearrangement joins TRBV19 to TRBJ1-5; tentative D call: TRBD1 (5 bases). The CDR3 contains 13 residues. CDR1 LNHDA and CDR2 SQIVND come from the germline V gene (reference sequence). Trimming removed 3 bases at V and 11 bases at J, with 14 bases between. The CDR3 DNA reads TGTGCCAGTAGTATCAGGGCCCAAGGAGCCCAGCATTTT. It is translated as CASSIRAQGAQHF.

The genes are TRBV7-9 and TRBJ1-4, with a tentative D call TRBD1 (6 bases). The CDR3 extends over 14 amino acids. The germline V gene has CDR1 SEHNR and CDR2 FQNEAQ (reference sequence). V lost 1 base and J lost 8, with 11 bases in between. CDR3: CASSLGQVGEKLFF. The DNA of the CDR3 is TGTGCCAGCAGCTTAGGACAGGTGGGAGAAAAACTGTTTTTT.